This T cell receptor (beta chain) was documented in a study of blood T cell repertoires in COVID-19. Background on the study: Samples of COVID-19 (acute and convalescent) were obtained from the United States, Italy and Spain. PBMCs, B-cell-depleted T cells, or T cells were the source of the cDNA or gDNA that made up the material.

In the original analysis: Scientists estimated how many nucleated cells there were by amplifying reference gene primers. Clones were read by immunoSEQ multiplex PCR, and TCRdb kept only the in-frame ones, dropping some. The V and J calls and clone size are taken from that table; D and trimming were inferred from the DNA. The repertoire includes 75,000 to 90,000 clones, 80% of them detected once, and approximately 4.6% sits in the top ten. Losses at the gene ends were 7 bases for V and 8 bases for J; bases not matched to a gene: 11. Germline CDR1 MNHEY, CDR2 SMNVEV (reference sequence). The CDR3 has 16 amino acids.

The clonotype was recovered from a woman aged 65 to 85 with acute or convalescent COVID-19. Sequenced sample: peripheral blood. The chain combines TRBV27 with TRBJ2-1; 13 bases match TRBD2. The DNA of the CDR3 is TGTGCCAGCACCCCGACTAGCGGGGGGACTTGGGATGAGCAGTTCTTC. As protein: CASTPTSGGTWDEQFF.